These 10 T cell receptor beta chains were sequenced from one sample in a study of cytomegalovirus exposure and HLA in healthy donors. PCR primers comprised 60 Vbeta and 13 Jbeta primers. Clones were read by immunoSEQ multiplex PCR, and TCRdb kept only the in-frame ones, dropping some. The sample holds more than 70,000 clones; about 73% are singletons and the top ten take around a tenth. The sample comprised PBMCs. The origin of the receptors is a woman aged 45-59 years in good health and CMV-seropositive.

This sequence joins TRBV11-2 and TRBJ2-7, with 7 positions matching TRBD1. V was clipped by 1 base and J by 2 bases; unmatched bases: 8. The CDR3 spans 16 residues. Per germline, CDR1 SGHAT and CDR2 FQNNGV. The CDR3 protein is CASSLGGGTETYEQYF. The DNA of the CDR3 is TGTGCCAGCAGCTTAGGAGGGGGCACAGAGACCTACGAGCAGTACTTC.

This clone has a handful of counts. The gene calls are TRBV2 and TRBJ1-4; TRBD1 is a possible D gene (5 bases). Trimming removed 5 bases from V and 0 bases from J, with 10 bases in between. CDR3 size: 15 residues. Germline assignment: CDR1 SNHLY and CDR2 FYNNEI. The CDR3: CASSRQGTTNEKLFF. The CDR3 DNA is TGTGCCAGCAGTCGCCAGGGAACAACTAATGAAAAACTGTTTTTT.

The rearrangement joins TRBV10-2 to TRBJ2-2; D is unclear. Deletions cut 2 bases from V and 8 bases from J, with 15 bases between. CDR1 and CDR2 from the germline V gene are WSHSY and SAAADI. The CDR3 runs 15 residues. The CDR3, as DNA: TGCGCCAGCAGTGAGGCACAGACGTTGTGGGGGGAGCTGTTTTTT. Protein product: CASSEAQTLWGELFF.

The chain couples TRBV6-5 to TRBJ2-7, with D possibly TRBD1 on 6 matching bases. This CDR3 comprises 12 residues. Trimming took off 7 bases at V and 5 bases at J, with 12 bases between the two ends. Germline-derived CDR1 and CDR2 are MNHEY and SVGAGI. CDR3 residues: CASKDRLHEQYF. The DNA for the CDR3 is TGTGCCAGCAAAGACAGGCTCCACGAGCAGTACTTC.

The chain employs TRBV7-9 and TRBJ2-7; 7 bases are a match to TRBD2. After removal of 2 bases from V and 0 bases from J, the junction contained 4 bases not matched to a gene. The CDR3 is 15 residues long. From germline, CDR1 is SEHNR and CDR2 FQNEAQ (reference sequence). CDR3 sequence: CASSLSPSGSYEQYF. Written as DNA, the CDR3 is TGTGCCAGCAGCTTATCGCCTAGCGGCTCCTACGAGCAGTACTTC.

This chain uses TRBV7-2 with TRBJ2-3; 14 bases map to TRBD2. Looked up from germline, CDR1 is SGHTA and CDR2 is FQGNSA. Germline trimming cut 1 base from V and 6 bases from J; bases unmatched to any gene: 6. This CDR3 contains 17 residues. CDR3 region: CASSLGLAGGRGDTQYF. The CDR3 DNA is TGTGCCAGCAGCTTAGGACTAGCGGGGGGGCGGGGGGATACGCAGTATTTT.

The chain combines TRBV5-6 with TRBJ1-2; 10 nucleotides line up with TRBD1. V dropped 5 bases and J dropped 4; count of bases not matched to a gene: 5. Germline V gives CDR1 SGHDT, CDR2 YYEEEE. This CDR3 spans 14 amino acids. This CDR3 is CASRGGQGIYGYTF. The CDR3 DNA sequence: TGTGCCAGCAGGGGGGGACAGGGGATCTATGGCTACACCTTC.

There are a few counts of this clone. The chain is built from TRBV5-5 and TRBJ1-2; a weak D match, TRBD1 (5 bases). The ends were cut back, 0 bases at V and 8 bases at J, with 14 bases in the middle. CDR1 SGHKS and CDR2 YYEKEE come from the germline V gene (reference sequence). The CDR3 contains 14 residues. The DNA of the CDR3 is TGTGCCAGCAGCTTGGTGTCCAGGGCGGGGGGCTACACCTTC. This translates into CASSLVSRAGGYTF.

A note on this clone: Other nucleotide sequences in the sample specify the same CDR3. The chain carries TRBV5-1 and TRBJ2-1; 10 nucleotides line up with TRBD2. Per germline, CDR1 SGHRS and CDR2 YFSETQ. V was clipped by 1 base and J by 3 bases; unmatched bases: 4. The CDR3 runs 16 residues. The CDR3 DNA reads as TGCGCCAGCAGCTTGAGCGGGGGGGCCCTCTACAATGAGCAGTTCTTC. Translated: CASSLSGGALYNEQFF.

CDR3 region: CASSSTGGYGYTF. The CDR3 region has the DNA TGTGCCAGCAGCTCCACGGGGGGCTATGGCTACACCTTC. The chain links TRBV11-2 to TRBJ1-2; maybe TRBD1 (5 bases). The CDR3 sequence is 13 residues long. The germline V gene has CDR1 SGHAT and CDR2 FQNNGV. Between the trimmed V and J ends, which lost 4 bases and 4 bases, there was a span of 10 bases.